The entry below describes one T cell receptor beta chain. From germline, CDR1 is ENHRY and CDR2 SYGVKD. Trimming pared 0 bases from V and 2 bases from J, leaving 7 bases between. The CDR3 runs to 14 residues. This entry belongs to a study of T cell changes during pregnancy in multiple sclerosis. TCRdb's table, derived via immunoSEQ multiplex PCR, lists solely in-frame clones and lacks some. The repertoire holds 25,000 to 40,000 clones, with approximately 91% as singletons. The specimen was CD8+ T cells from peripheral blood mononuclear cells, collected in the second trimester of pregnancy. The receptor was isolated from a female donor with multiple sclerosis, enrolled in a pregnancy study. V and J are TRBV10-3 and TRBJ1-2; D is uncertain. Written as DNA, the CDR3 is TGTGCCATCAGTGAGTCGGCAGGCAACTATGGCTACACCTTC. Translated: CAISESAGNYGYTF.